Shown below are 21 T cell receptor beta chains from a single sample sequenced in a study of blood T cell repertoires in COVID-19. This table comes from immunoSEQ multiplex PCR, and its TCRdb copy is limited to in-frame clones, with some not included. This sample has about 140,000 clones, with around 87% found just once. Sequenced input: peripheral blood. The receptors were sampled from an older woman with active COVID-19.

Regarding this clone: A read error may account for a junction end that differs from germline. The rearrangement joins TRBV30 to TRBJ1-2; D is unclear. Germline CDR1 and CDR2: GTSNPN and SVGIG (reference sequence). The CDR3 length is 12 residues. DNA of the CDR3: TGTGCCTGGAGCCAACCTCCGAAGACACCTTACTTC. The encoded protein is CAWSQPPKTPYF.

The V gene is TRBV28, the J gene TRBJ2-3; TRBD1 matches at 7 bases. The CDR3 covers 14 residues. V shed 2 bases and J 2 bases; nucleotides not matched to a gene: 1. CDR1 and CDR2 (germline): MDHEN, SYDVKM. CDR3 coding DNA: TGTGCCAGCAGTTTAACAGGGGCCACAGATACGCAGTATTTT. Amino acid sequence: CASSLTGATDTQYF.

This clone came up once. This chain links TRBV5-4 with TRBJ2-7; 9 bases line up with TRBD1. The CDR3 extends over 15 amino acids. From germline, CDR1 is SGHNT and CDR2 YYREEE (reference sequence). Trimming removed 4 bases from V and 4 bases from J; junction bases left unmatched: 9. Here the CDR3 reads CASSGRDRDIYEQYF. The CDR3 nucleotides are TGTGCCAGCAGCGGCCGGGACAGGGATATATACGAGCAGTACTTC.

The chain is built from TRBV29-1 and TRBJ2-3, with a weak D call TRBD2 (5 bases). Germline CDR1 reads SQVTM; CDR2 reads ANQGSEA. V shed 6 bases and J shed 2 bases, with 18 bases lying between them. The CDR3 covers 15 residues. CDR3 coding DNA: TGCAGCGTCGTTTTCCCCGAGAGGGCCACAGATACGCAGTATTTT. Protein product: CSVVFPERATDTQYF.

This clone turned up a few times. This chain uses TRBV12-3 or TRBV12-4 with TRBJ2-5; TRBD2 agrees at 8 bases. The junction had 6 bases not matched to a gene; V was cut back by 7 bases and J by 5 bases. This CDR3 region has 13 residues. The chain's CDR3 is CASKAGGRETQYF. The CDR3 nucleotides are TGTGCCAGCAAGGCGGGAGGTAGGGAGACCCAGTACTTC.

This sequence joins TRBV28 and TRBJ2-7, with TRBD2 matching over 9 bases. The V segment lost 5 bases and the J segment 3 bases; nucleotides outside the gene matches: 5. The CDR3 spans 14 residues. Germline CDR1 is MDHEN and CDR2 is SYDVKM. CDR3: CASSPSGTVYEQYF. CDR3 coding DNA: TGTGCCAGCAGTCCTAGCGGGACGGTCTACGAGCAGTACTTC.

The V gene is TRBV24-1, the J gene TRBJ2-3; 7 bases line up with TRBD1. Trimming took 3 bases from V and 0 from J; bases not matched to a gene: 5. CDR3 length equals 16 residues. The germline V gene has CDR1 KGHDR and CDR2 SFDVKD. DNA for the CDR3: TGTGCCACCAGTGATCCAACAGGGGTGAGCACAGATACGCAGTATTTT. Translating it yields CATSDPTGVSTDTQYF.

This clone was counted between two and nine times. This rearrangement joins TRBV30 to TRBJ2-7; D is perhaps TRBD1 (6 bases). The V and J ends lost 4 bases and 3 bases respectively, with 16 bases between them. This CDR3 contains 14 residues. CDR1 is GTSNPN and CDR2 is SVGIG in the germline V gene (reference sequence). The CDR3 nucleotides are TGTGCCTGGAACCGGGACAATAGTTTCTACGAGCAGTACTTC. This sequence encodes CAWNRDNSFYEQYF.

Note on this clone: One end of the junction fails to match germline, which may point to a read error. The chain is built from TRBV29-1 and TRBJ2-7, with TRBD2 matching over 8 bases. The V gene's germline CDR1 is SQVTM and CDR2 ANQGSEA. The CDR3 runs 12 residues. CDR3 nucleotide sequence: TGCAGCGTCGAAGCGGGAGACTACGAGCAGTACTTC. Its protein product is CSVEAGDYEQYF.

The rearrangement links TRBV6-2 or TRBV6-3 to TRBJ2-1, with 12 positions matching TRBD2. V lost 4 bases to trimming and J lost 0 bases; unmatched junction nucleotides: 4. Germline CDR1 and CDR2: MNHEY and SVGEGT. The CDR3 runs 17 residues. CDR3 nucleotide sequence: TGTGCCAGCAGTTCGCGACTAGCGGGAGCCTCCTACAATGAGCAGTTCTTC. Translation: CASSSRLAGASYNEQFF.

The chain joins TRBV18 to TRBJ2-7, with 11 positions matching TRBD1. J gave up 2 bases and V 3 bases, and 3 bases lay outside the gene matches. Looked up from germline, CDR1 is KGHSH and CDR2 is LQKENI. There are 15 residues in the CDR3. CDR3 sequence (DNA): TGTGCCAGCTCACCGGGACAGGGGGTTGCCTACGAGCAGTACTTC. Its translation: CASSPGQGVAYEQYF.

The rearrangement joins TRBV4-2 to TRBJ1-6; 8 bases match TRBD1. The germline CDR1 and CDR2 sequences are LGHNA and YNFKEQ. Trimming took 0 bases from V and 9 from J; bases not matched to a gene: 10. There are 17 residues in the CDR3. CDR3 loop: CASSQELGQGASSPLHF. CDR3 bases: TGTGCCAGCAGCCAAGAATTAGGCCAGGGGGCGAGTTCACCCCTCCACTTT.

The genes are TRBV28 and TRBJ1-2; the match to TRBD1 covers 11 bases. This CDR3 comprises 16 residues. Trimming at V came to 5 bases and at J to 7 bases, leaving 12 bases not matched to a gene. CDR1 and CDR2 from the germline V gene are MDHEN and SYDVKM. As DNA, the CDR3 is TGTGCCAGCAGTACTAGCGGGACAGGGGGGCCGGGTGGCTACACCTTC. It codes for CASSTSGTGGPGGYTF.

This chain joins TRBV7-2 and TRBJ2-5, with D possibly being TRBD1 (5 bases). Trimming left V 0 bases short and J 5 bases short, with 10 bases between. CDR3 length: 14 residues. Germline-derived CDR1 and CDR2 are SGHTA and FQGNSA. DNA of the CDR3: TGTGCCAGCAGCTTAGCGGGGCTCGGGGAGACCCAGTACTTC. This encodes CASSLAGLGETQYF.

The CDR3 DNA sequence: TGCGCCAGCAGCCAAGGGGGGGGGACAGGGTTCTACGAGCAGTACTTC. Encoded protein: CASSQGGGTGFYEQYF. The chain couples TRBV4-1 to TRBJ2-7, with TRBD1 identical over 9 bases. Germline loops: CDR1 MGHRA, CDR2 YSYEKL. This CDR3 comprises 16 residues. The V and J ends lost 1 base and 3 bases, in that order; junction bases with no gene match: 7.

This chain links TRBV3-1 (or the pseudogene TRBV3-2) with TRBJ2-5; no clear D gene. Germline V lookup: CDR1 LGHDT, CDR2 YNNKEL (reference sequence). V dropped 4 bases and J dropped 5 bases, with 8 bases sitting between them. The CDR3 length is 12 residues. CDR3 DNA: TGTGCCAGCAGCCCCACATTGGAGACCCAGTACTTC. It encodes CASSPTLETQYF.

This chain's CDR3 is CASSPTGVGTNEKLFF. In DNA form, the CDR3 reads TGTGCCAGCAGCCCGACAGGGGTGGGTACTAATGAAAAACTGTTTTTT. V and J are TRBV27 and TRBJ1-4; 8 positions match TRBD1. V shed 6 bases and J 2 bases; nucleotides not matched to a gene: 8. The CDR3 is made up of 16 amino acids. Germline values: CDR1 MNHEY, CDR2 SMNVEV (reference sequence).

V gene TRBV5-1 combines with J gene TRBJ2-5; D may be TRBD2 (6 bases). Germline CDR1 and CDR2: SGHRS and YFSETQ. With 0 bases removed from V and 2 bases from J, the gap between germline ends came to 11 bases. This CDR3 has 15 amino acids. The CDR3 DNA follows: TGCGCCAGCAGCTTGGTCGCGGGAACGCAAGAGACCCAGTACTTC. It is translated as CASSLVAGTQETQYF.

This clone showed up just a few times. V and J are TRBV3-1 (or the pseudogene TRBV3-2) and TRBJ2-7; D possibly corresponds to TRBD1 (6 bases). This CDR3 region has 11 residues. Looked up from germline, CDR1 is LGHDT and CDR2 is YNNKEL (reference sequence). The V and J ends lost 8 bases and 6 bases respectively, with 11 bases between them. CDR3 protein: CASGTPFEQYF. The CDR3 DNA reads as TGTGCCAGCGGGACACCCTTCGAGCAGTACTTC.

V and J are TRBV10-3 and TRBJ1-1; perhaps TRBD1 as D (6 bases). The V end lost 4 bases, the J end lost 5 bases, and 14 bases lay between the germline ends. Germline V lookup: CDR1 ENHRY, CDR2 SYGVKD. The CDR3 extends over 14 amino acids. CDR3 residues: CAISGYGTGTEAFF. CDR3 bases: TGTGCCATCAGTGGGTATGGTACAGGGACTGAAGCTTTCTTT.

The chain links TRBV24-1 to TRBJ2-1, with D uncertain. The germline CDR1 and CDR2 sequences are KGHDR and SFDVKD. The CDR3 sequence is 13 residues long. Trimming stripped 4 bases from V and 8 bases from J, with 11 bases between. This CDR3 is CATSDPAGDEQFF. CDR3 coding DNA: TGTGCCACCAGTGACCCTGCAGGCGATGAGCAGTTCTTC.